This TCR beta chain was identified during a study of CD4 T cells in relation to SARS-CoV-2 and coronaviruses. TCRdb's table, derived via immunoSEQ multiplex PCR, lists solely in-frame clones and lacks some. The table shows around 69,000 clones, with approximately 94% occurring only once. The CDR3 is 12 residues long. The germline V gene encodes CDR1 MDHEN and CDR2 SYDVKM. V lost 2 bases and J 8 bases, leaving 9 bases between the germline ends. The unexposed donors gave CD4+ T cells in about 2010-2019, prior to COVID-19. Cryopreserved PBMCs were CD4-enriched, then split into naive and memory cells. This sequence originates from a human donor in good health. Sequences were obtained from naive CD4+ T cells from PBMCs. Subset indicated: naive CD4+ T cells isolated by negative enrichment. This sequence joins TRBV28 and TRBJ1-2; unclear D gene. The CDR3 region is CASSLNPAGYTF. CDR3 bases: TGTGCCAGCAGTTTAAACCCAGCGGGCTACACCTTC.